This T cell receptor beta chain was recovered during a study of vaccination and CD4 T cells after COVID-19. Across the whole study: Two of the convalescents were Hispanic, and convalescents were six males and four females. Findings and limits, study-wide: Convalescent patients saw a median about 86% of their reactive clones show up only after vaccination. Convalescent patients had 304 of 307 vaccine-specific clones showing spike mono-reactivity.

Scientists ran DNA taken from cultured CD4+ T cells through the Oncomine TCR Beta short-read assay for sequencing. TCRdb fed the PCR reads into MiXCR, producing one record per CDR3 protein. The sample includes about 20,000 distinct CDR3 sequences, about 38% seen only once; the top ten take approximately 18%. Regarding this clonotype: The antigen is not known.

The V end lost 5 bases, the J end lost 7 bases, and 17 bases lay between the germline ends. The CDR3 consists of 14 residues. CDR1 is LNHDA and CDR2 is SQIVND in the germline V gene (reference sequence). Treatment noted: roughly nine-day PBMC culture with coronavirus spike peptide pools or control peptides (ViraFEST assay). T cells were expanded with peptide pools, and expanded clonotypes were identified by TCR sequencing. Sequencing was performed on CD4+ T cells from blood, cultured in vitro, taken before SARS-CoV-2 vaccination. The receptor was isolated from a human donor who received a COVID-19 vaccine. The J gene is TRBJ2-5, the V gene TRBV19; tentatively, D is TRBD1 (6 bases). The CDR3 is CASSVGTPRGTQYF. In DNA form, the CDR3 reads TGTGCCAGTAGTGTAGGGACACCAAGAGGGACCCAGTACTTC.